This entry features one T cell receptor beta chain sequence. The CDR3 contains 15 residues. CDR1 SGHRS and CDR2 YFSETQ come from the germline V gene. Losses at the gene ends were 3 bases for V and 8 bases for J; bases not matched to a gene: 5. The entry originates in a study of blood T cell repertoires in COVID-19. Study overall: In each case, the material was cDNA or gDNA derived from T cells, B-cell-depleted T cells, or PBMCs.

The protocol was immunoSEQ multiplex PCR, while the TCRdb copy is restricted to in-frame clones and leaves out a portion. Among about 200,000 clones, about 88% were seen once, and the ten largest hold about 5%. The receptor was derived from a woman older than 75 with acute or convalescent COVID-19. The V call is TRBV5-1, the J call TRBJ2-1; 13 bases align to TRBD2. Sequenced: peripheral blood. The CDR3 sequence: CASSSGLAGVYEQFF. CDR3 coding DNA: TGCGCCAGCAGCTCTGGACTAGCGGGAGTCTATGAGCAGTTCTTC.